One TCR beta chain is described in this entry. The antigen it recognizes is unknown. No much larger clone is present one base from it, and per-base qualities are unavailable. Library prep was done by the immunoSEQ multiplex PCR assay. The clones in this table, taken by TCRdb from immuneACCESS, are in-frame only. Not every clone is retained; where verified, under half of the shortfall comes from an unresolved V gene, and the cause of the rest is unknown. Here the sample has about 90,000 clones; roughly four fifths occur a single time. Less than 15% of the sample belongs to the ten largest clones. This sample is drawn from a study of radiotherapy plus CTLA-4 blockade in lung cancer (dated by TCRdb to 2016 to 2019). The study in broad terms: Objective responses were observed in 18% of enrolled patients, and disease control was achieved in roughly 29%.

In the germline V gene, CDR1 corresponds to MDHEN and CDR2 to SYDVKM. Trimmed from V: 6 bases; trimmed from J: 5 bases; junction bases lacking a gene match: 11. The CDR3 sequence holds 15 residues, the cysteine and phenylalanine included. The read is trimmed to its CDR3 DNA, 45 bases read in frame from base 1. Focal radiation therapy combined with CTLA-4 blockade (ipilimumab) was tested in patients with chemo-refractory metastatic non-small-cell lung cancer. Overall study outcomes, separate from this receptor: After treatment with radiotherapy and ipilimumab, TCR clones that originated in tumors expanded in peripheral blood. The strongest predictors of response were reported to be early dynamic shifts in blood T cell clones along with a rise in serum interferon-beta following radiation.

The sequence was collected from a human donor with non-small cell lung cancer that progressed on radiotherapy plus ipilimumab. The specimen was peripheral blood, collected from a patient treated with radiotherapy plus ipilimumab. The V and J genes are TRBV28 and TRBJ2-7, with 9 bases aligning to TRBD1. In nucleotide form, the sequence is TGTGCCAGCAGCCTCTCCGGGACAGGGAGGGACGAGCAGTACTTC. Its product reads: CASSLSGTGRDEQYF.